This passage covers 5 T cell receptor beta chains from one sample sequenced in a study of blood T cell repertoires in COVID-19. Method: immunoSEQ multiplex PCR; TCRdb's copy keeps in-frame clones and lacks some. The repertoire includes about 54,000 clones, about nine tenths of them detected once, and approximately 7.6% sits in the top ten. The sequencing input was peripheral blood. The receptors stem from a woman aged 55-70 years with active or convalescent COVID-19.

V and J are TRBV5-4 and TRBJ2-1; 13 positions match TRBD2. The V segment lost 3 bases and the J segment 7 bases; nucleotides outside the gene matches: 7. The germline V gene encodes CDR1 SGHNT and CDR2 YYREEE (reference sequence). The CDR3 contains 16 residues. The CDR3 DNA reads as TGTGCCAGCAGCTCTCCGGGACTAGCGGGAAAAAATGAGCAGTTCTTC. As protein: CASSSPGLAGKNEQFF.

This chain uses TRBV4-2 with TRBJ2-7, with 12 bases matching TRBD2. Per germline, CDR1 LGHNA and CDR2 YNFKEQ. Unmatched junction bases numbered 8, after V lost 1 base and J lost 1 base. The CDR3 covers 18 residues. The CDR3 DNA reads TGTGCCAGCAGCCAAGGGGCTAGCGGGAGGGCCTTTTCCTACGAGCAGTACTTC. Protein sequence: CASSQGASGRAFSYEQYF.

The chain is built from TRBV28 and TRBJ2-2; TRBD2 agrees at 8 bases. Germline V gene sequence: CDR1 MDHEN, CDR2 SYDVKM. With V trimmed by 6 bases and J by 5 bases, 14 bases remained unmatched. This CDR3 spans 17 amino acids. The chain's CDR3 is CASRLPLSGSRTGELFF. The CDR3 coding sequence is TGTGCCAGCAGACTCCCTTTAAGCGGGAGTAGAACCGGGGAGCTGTTTTTT.

This sequence joins TRBV28 and TRBJ1-1, with D unresolved. The V end was cut by 3 bases, the J end by 4 bases, with 12 bases between. In germline, CDR1 is MDHEN, CDR2 SYDVKM. This CDR3 is 14 amino acids long. This CDR3 reads CASSFDRRGTEAFF. The CDR3 nucleotides read TGTGCCAGCAGTTTCGACCGACGAGGCACTGAAGCTTTCTTT.

CDR3 region: CASSQESPWSSGRISDTQYF. The CDR3 DNA reads TGCGCCAGCAGCCAAGAAAGCCCCTGGTCTAGCGGGCGGATCTCAGATACGCAGTATTTT. V gene TRBV4-3 combines with J gene TRBJ2-3; 8 nucleotides match TRBD2. V lost 0 bases and J lost 4; bases outside the gene matches: 18. This CDR3 has 20 residues. CDR1 and CDR2 (germline): LGHNA, YSLEER.